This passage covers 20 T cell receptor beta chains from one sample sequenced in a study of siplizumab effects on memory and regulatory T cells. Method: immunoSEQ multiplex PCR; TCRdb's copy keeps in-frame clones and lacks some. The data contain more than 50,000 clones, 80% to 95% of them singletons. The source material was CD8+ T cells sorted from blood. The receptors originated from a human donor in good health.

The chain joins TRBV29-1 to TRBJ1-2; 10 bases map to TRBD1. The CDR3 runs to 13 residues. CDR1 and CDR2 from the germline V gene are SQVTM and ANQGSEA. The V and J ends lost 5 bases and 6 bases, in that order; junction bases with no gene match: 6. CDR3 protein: CSVTGQGGNGYTF. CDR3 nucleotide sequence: TGCAGCGTTACCGGACAGGGGGGCAATGGCTACACCTTC. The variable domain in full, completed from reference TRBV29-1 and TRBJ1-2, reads SAVISQKPSRDICQRGTSLTIQCQVDSQVTMMFWYRQQPGQSLTLIATANQGSEATYESGFVIDKFPISRPNLTFSTLTVSNMSPEDSSIYLCSVTGQGGNGYTFGSGTRLTVV.

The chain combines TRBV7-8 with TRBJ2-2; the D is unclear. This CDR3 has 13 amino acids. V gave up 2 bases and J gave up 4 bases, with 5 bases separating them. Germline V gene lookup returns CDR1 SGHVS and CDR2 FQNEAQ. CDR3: CASSLTPTGELFF. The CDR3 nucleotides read TGTGCCAGCAGCTTAACTCCCACCGGGGAGCTGTTTTTT.

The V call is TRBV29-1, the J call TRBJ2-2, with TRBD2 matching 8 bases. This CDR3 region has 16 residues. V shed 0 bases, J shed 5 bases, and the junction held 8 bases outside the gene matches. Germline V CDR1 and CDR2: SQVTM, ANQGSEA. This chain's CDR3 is CSVEDKRASGTGELFF. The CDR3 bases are TGCAGCGTTGAAGACAAGCGGGCTAGCGGGACCGGGGAGCTGTTTTTT.

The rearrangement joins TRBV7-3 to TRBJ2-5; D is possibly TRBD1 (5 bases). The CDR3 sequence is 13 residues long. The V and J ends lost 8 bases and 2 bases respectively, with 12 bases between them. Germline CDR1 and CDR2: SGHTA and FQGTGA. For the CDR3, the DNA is TGTGCCAGCCGGCGGCAGGGACAAGAGACCCAGTACTTC. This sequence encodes CASRRQGQETQYF.

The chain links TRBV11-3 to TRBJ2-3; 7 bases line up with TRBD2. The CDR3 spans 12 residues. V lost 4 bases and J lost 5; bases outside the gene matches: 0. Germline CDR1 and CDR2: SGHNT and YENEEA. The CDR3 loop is CASSWGGDTQYF. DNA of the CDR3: TGTGCCAGCAGCTGGGGGGGAGATACGCAGTATTTT.

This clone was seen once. CDR3 DNA: TGTGCCAGCAGCCACCGGGTCGAGCGGGAGTACAATGAGCAGTTCTTC. This encodes CASSHRVEREYNEQFF. V is TRBV9 and J is TRBJ2-1; 8 bases fit TRBD2. Germline V gene sequence: CDR1 SGDLS, CDR2 YYNGEE. The CDR3 spans 16 residues. Trimming cost V 4 bases and J 4 bases; bases outside gene matches: 10.

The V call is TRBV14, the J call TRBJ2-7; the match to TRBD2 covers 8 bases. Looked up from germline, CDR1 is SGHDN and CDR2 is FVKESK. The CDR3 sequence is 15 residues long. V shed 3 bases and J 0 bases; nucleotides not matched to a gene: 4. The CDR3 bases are TGTGCCAGCAGCCAGCTAGCGGGCTTCTCCTACGAGCAGTACTTC. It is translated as CASSQLAGFSYEQYF.

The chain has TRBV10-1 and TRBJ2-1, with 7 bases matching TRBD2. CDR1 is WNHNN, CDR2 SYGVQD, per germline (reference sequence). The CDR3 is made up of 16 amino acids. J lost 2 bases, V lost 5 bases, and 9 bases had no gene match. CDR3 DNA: TGCGCCAGCAGTCCCCTCAAGCGGGGCCCCTACAATGAGCAGTTCTTC. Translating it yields CASSPLKRGPYNEQFF.

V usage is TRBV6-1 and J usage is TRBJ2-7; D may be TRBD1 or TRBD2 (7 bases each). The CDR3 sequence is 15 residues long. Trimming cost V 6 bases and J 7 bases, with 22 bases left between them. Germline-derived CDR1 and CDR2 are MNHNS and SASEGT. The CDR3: CASSAPGGRGSEQYF. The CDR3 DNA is TGTGCCAGCAGCGCCCCAGGGGGGAGGGGGAGTGAGCAGTACTTC.

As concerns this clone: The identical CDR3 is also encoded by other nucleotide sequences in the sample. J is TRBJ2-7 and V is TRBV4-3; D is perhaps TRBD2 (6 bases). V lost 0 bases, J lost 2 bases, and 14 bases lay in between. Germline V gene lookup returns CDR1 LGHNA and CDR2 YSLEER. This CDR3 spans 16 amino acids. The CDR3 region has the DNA TGCGCCAGCAGCCAAGAGACGGGAGTGATCACCTACGAGCAGTACTTC. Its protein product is CASSQETGVITYEQYF.

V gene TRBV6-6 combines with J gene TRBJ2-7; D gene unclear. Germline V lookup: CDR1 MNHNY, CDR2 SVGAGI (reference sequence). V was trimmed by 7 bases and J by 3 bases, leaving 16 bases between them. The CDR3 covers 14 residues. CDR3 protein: CASNLQPGVYEQYF. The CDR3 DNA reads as TGTGCCAGCAACCTACAGCCCGGTGTCTACGAGCAGTACTTC.

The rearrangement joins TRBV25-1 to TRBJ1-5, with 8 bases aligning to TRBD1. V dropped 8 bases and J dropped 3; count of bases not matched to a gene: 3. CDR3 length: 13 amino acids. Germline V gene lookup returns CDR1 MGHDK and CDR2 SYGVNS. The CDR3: CASSGQANQPQHF. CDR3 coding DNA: TGTGCCAGCTCGGGACAGGCCAATCAGCCCCAGCATTTT.

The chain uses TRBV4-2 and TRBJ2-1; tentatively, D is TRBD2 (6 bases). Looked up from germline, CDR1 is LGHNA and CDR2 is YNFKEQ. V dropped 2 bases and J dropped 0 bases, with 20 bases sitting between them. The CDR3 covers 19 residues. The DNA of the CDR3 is TGTGCCAGCAGCCAACCGAATACTCCTAGCGAACCCTCCTACAATGAGCAGTTCTTC. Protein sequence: CASSQPNTPSEPSYNEQFF.

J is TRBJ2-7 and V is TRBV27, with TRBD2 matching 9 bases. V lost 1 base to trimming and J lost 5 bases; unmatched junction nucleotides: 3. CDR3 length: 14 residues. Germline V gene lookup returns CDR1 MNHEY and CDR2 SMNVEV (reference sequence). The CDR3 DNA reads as TGTGCCAGCAGTTTATATAGCGGGAGTCACGAGCAGTACTTC. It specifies CASSLYSGSHEQYF.

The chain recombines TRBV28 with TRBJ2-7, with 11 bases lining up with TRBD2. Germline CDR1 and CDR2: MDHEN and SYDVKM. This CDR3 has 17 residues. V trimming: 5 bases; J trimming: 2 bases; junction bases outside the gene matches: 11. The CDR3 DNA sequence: TGTGCCAGCAGTCCCCTATACGCGACTAGCGGGACCTACGAGCAGTACTTC. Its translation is CASSPLYATSGTYEQYF.

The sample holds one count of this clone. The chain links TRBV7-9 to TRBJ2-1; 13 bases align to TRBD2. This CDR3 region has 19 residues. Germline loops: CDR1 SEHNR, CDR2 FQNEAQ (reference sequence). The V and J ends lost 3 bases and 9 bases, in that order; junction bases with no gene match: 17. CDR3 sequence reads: CASSLDGLAGAEGGGEQFF. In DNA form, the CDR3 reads TGTGCCAGCAGCTTGGATGGACTAGCGGGAGCTGAGGGAGGAGGTGAGCAGTTCTTC.

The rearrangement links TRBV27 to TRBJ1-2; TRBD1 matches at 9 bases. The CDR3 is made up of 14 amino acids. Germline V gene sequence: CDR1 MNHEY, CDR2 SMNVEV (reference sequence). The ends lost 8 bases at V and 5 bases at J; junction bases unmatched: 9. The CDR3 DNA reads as TGTGCCAGCGCCCAGTTAGGACAGGGGTATGGCTACACCTTC. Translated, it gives CASAQLGQGYGYTF.

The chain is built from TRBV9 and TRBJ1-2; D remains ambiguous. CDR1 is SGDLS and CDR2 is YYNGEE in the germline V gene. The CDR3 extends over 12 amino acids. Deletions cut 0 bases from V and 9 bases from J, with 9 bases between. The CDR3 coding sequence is TGTGCCAGCAGCGTAGGAGCTAGCCGCTACACCTTC. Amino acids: CASSVGASRYTF.

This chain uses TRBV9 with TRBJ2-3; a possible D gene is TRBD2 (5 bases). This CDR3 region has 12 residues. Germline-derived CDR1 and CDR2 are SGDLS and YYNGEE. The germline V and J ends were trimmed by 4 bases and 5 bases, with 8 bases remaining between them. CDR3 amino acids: CASSSSGDTQYF. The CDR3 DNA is TGTGCCAGCAGCTCCAGCGGAGATACGCAGTATTTT.

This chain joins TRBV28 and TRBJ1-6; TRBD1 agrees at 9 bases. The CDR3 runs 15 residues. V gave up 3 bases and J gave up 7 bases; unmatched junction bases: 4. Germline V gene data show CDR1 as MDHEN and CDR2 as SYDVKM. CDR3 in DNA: TGTGCCAGCAGTTTTAGGGACAGGGAAAATTCACCCCTCCACTTT. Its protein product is CASSFRDRENSPLHF.